This T cell receptor beta chain was observed in a study of T cell responses to AZD1222 COVID-19 vaccine. A note on this clone: The antigen is undetermined.

The repertoire was sequenced with immunoSEQ multiplex PCR; TCRdb's copy has only in-frame clones and lacks some. The sample consists of around 200,000 clones, around 90% of them appearing once. The germline V and J ends were trimmed by 7 bases and 13 bases, with 17 bases remaining between them. The CDR3 totals 13 residues. The germline V gene encodes CDR1 MGHDK and CDR2 SYGVNS. The study, taken as a whole, reports: Seropositive at baseline were only a handful of AZD1222 recipients. Spike as a whole was targeted by vaccine-associated CD4 TCRs, dominant at 160-218 and 743-854. Repertoire sampling occurred only after the peak T cell response.

This chain uses TRBV25-1 with TRBJ1-6, with D possibly matching TRBD1 (6 bases). The sequence was collected from an adult in good health. The material was peripheral blood, obtained on day 0 of AZD1222 vaccination. CDR3 coding DNA: TGTGCCAGCACCCGGGGGGCCATGTCTCCCCTCCACTTT. Translation gives CASTRGAMSPLHF. The variable domain in full, completed from reference TRBV25-1 and TRBJ1-6, reads EADIYQTPRYLVIGTGKKITLECSQTMGHDKMYWYQQDPGMELHLIHYSYGVNSTEKGDLSSESTVSRIRTEHFPLTLESARPSHTSQYLCASTRGAMSPLHFGNGTRLTVT.